This record concerns one TCR beta chain sequence. This sample is part of a study of blood T cell repertoires in COVID-19. Study details: COVID-19 samples, acute and convalescent, were from the United States, Italy and Spain. PBMCs, B-cell-depleted T cells, or T cells provided the cDNA or gDNA that made up the material.

In the authors' workflow: Reference gene primer amplification yielded estimated nucleated cell counts. Assay: immunoSEQ multiplex PCR; the TCRdb copy retains only in-frame clones and omits some. The V and J calls and the clone size are those of that table, but D and trimming were determined from the DNA. The sample has around 30,000 clones, roughly nine tenths seen once. The receptor was isolated from a human donor in a cohort sampled during active COVID-19. Sequenced material: peripheral blood.

CDR3 nucleotide sequence: TGTGCCAGCAGTTTTTCGAGGGATGGCTACACCTTC. It is translated as CASSFSRDGYTF. V is TRBV28 and J is TRBJ1-2; D is undetermined. Trimming took 3 bases from V and 6 from J, leaving 8 bases between them. In germline, CDR1 is MDHEN, CDR2 SYDVKM. The CDR3 covers 12 residues.